This T cell receptor beta chain was documented in a study of blood T cell repertoires in COVID-19. About the research overall: From the United States, Italy and Spain came samples of acute and convalescent COVID-19. PBMCs, B-cell-depleted T cells, or T cells provided the cDNA or gDNA that made up the material.

V was shortened by 0 bases and J by 0 bases, with 6 bases between the two germline ends. This CDR3 region has 15 residues. Germline loops: CDR1 LNHNV, CDR2 YYDKDF (reference sequence). As concerns this clone: This sample also contains other DNA sequences that code for the same CDR3.

In the authors' methods: Reference gene primer amplification gave estimated nucleated cell counts. Sequencing was performed with immunoSEQ multiplex PCR; in TCRdb, only in-frame clones are kept and a portion is missing. V, J and clone size are those of that table, while D and trimming were read from the DNA. The sample has 140,000 to 150,000 clones; around 87% are singletons. The chain combines TRBV15 with TRBJ2-1; tentative D call: TRBD2 (5 bases). This receptor was identified in a woman between 45 and 60 years old with active or convalescent COVID-19. The material sequenced was peripheral blood. The CDR3 coding sequence is TGTGCCACCAGCAGAGACCGGGGCTCCTACAATGAGCAGTTCTTC. This translates into CATSRDRGSYNEQFF.